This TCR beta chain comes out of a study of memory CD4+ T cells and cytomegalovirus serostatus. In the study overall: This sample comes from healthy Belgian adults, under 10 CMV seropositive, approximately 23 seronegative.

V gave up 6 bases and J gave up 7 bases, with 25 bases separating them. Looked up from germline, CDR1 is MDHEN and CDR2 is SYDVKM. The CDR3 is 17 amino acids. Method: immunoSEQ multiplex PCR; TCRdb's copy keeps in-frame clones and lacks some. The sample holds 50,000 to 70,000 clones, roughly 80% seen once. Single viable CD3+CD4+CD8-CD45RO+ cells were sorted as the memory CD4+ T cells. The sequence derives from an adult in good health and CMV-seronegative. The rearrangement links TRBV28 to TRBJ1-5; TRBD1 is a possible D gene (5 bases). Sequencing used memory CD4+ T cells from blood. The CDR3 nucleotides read TGTGCCAGCAGCCTAAACACTCCCCGGGGCCGGGGGCAGCCCCAGCATTTT. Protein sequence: CASSLNTPRGRGQPQHF.